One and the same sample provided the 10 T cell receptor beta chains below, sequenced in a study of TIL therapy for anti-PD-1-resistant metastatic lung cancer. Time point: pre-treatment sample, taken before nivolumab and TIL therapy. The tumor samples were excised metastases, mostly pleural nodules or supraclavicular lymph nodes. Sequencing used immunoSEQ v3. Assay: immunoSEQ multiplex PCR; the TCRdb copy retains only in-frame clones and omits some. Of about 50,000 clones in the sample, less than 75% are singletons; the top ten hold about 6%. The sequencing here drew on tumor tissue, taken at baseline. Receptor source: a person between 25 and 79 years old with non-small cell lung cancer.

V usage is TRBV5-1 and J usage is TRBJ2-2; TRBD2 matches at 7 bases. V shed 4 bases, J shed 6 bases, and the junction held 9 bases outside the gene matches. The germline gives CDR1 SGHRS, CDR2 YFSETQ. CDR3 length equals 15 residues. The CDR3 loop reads CASSPVASGSGELFF. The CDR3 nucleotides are TGCGCCAGCAGCCCGGTAGCTAGCGGCTCCGGGGAGCTGTTTTTT.

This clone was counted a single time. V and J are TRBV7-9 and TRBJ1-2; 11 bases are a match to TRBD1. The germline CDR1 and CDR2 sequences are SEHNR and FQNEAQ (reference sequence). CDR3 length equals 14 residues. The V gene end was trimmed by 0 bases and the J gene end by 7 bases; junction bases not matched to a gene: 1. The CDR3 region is CASSLAGTGGGYTF. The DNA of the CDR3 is TGTGCCAGCAGCTTAGCCGGGACAGGGGGTGGCTACACCTTC.

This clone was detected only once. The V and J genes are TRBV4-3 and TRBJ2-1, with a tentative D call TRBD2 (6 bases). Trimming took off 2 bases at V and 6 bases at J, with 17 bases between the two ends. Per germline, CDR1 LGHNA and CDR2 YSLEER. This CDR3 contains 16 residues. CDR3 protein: CASSQSLGRPSNEQFF. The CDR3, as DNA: TGCGCCAGCAGCCAAAGTCTTGGGAGGCCCTCCAATGAGCAGTTCTTC.

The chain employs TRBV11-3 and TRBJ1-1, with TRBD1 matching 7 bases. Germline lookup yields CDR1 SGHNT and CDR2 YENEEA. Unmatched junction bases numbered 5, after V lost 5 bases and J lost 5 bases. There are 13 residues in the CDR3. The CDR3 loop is CASSTTGWTEAFF. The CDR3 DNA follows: TGTGCCAGCAGCACGACAGGGTGGACTGAAGCTTTCTTT.

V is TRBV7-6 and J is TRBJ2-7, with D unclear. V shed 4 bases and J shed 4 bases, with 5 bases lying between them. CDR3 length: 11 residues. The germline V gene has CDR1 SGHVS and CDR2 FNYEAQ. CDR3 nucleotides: TGTGCCAGCAGCTCGGAATACGAGCAGTACTTC. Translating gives CASSSEYEQYF.

Written as DNA, the CDR3 is TGCAGCGTGGCGGGAACCTACGAGCAGTACTTC. This sequence encodes CSVAGTYEQYF. The gene calls are TRBV29-1 and TRBJ2-7; TRBD2 might be the D (6 bases). The CDR3 loop spans 11 amino acids. The V end lost 6 bases, the J end lost 2 bases, and 8 bases lay between the germline ends. The germline V gene encodes CDR1 SQVTM and CDR2 ANQGSEA.

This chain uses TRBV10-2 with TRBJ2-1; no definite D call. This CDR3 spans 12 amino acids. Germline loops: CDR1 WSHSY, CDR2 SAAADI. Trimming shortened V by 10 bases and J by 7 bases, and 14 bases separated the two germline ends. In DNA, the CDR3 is TGCGCCACGTCTTTCCCCCCAAATGAGCAGTTCTTC. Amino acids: CATSFPPNEQFF.

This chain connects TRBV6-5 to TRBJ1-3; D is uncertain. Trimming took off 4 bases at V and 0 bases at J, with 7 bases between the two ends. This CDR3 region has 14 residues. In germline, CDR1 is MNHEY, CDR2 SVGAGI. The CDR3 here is CASSSTVSGNTIYF. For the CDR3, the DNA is TGTGCCAGCAGTTCAACCGTCTCTGGAAACACCATATATTTT.

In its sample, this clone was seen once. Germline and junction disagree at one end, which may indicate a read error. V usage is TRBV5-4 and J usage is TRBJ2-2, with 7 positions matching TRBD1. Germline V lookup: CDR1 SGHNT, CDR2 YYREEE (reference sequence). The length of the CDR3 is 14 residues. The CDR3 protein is CASTLGQRPGELFF. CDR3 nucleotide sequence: TGTGCCAGCACCTTGGGACAGAGGCCCGGGGAGCTGTTTTTT.

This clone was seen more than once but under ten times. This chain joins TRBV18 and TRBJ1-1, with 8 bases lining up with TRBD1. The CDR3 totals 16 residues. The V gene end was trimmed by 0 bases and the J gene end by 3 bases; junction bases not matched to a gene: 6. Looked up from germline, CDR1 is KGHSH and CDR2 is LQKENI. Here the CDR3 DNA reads TGTGCCAGCTCACCACCGGCGACAGGGGCGTACACTGAAGCTTTCTTT. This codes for CASSPPATGAYTEAFF.